The entry that follows covers one T cell receptor (beta chain) sequence. Its binding antigen is unknown. No base quality information exists; no much larger clone differs at one position. Trimming at the junction amounts to 0 bases on V and 6 bases on J, and the germline ends lie 15 bases apart. For CDR1 and CDR2, the germline V gene lists SGHRS and YFSETQ. From its cysteine to its phenylalanine, the CDR3 spans 15 amino acids. The only DNA kept is the CDR3, 45 bases in frame from the first base. Library preparation was by the immunoSEQ multiplex PCR assay. For the multiplex PCR, a mixture combining 60 forward primers for TCR Vbeta segments and 13 reverse primers for TCR Jbeta segments was used. The CDR3 region of rearranged TCR beta genes was amplified from genomic DNA with a multiplex PCR assay. The amplified TCR beta libraries were sequenced on the Illumina HiSeq System as 87-base-pair reads. Regarding the original processing steps: Across the 666 repertoires, a later analysis counted roughly 84 million unique TCR beta chains, approximately 12 million of which were shared by at least two donors. Raw reads were error-corrected and collapsed into unique sequences with a nearest-neighbor algorithm that merged closely related sequences to remove PCR and sequencing errors. To assign V, D and J gene segments, CDR3 sequences were aligned to IMGT reference sequences. For a sequence to be retained, a match of at least six nucleotides was required to both a V gene segment and a J gene segment. A rearrangement counted as productive if the CDR3 had no stop codons and remained in frame with V and J, and every other rearrangement counted as non-productive. Following IMGT convention, CDR3 was defined as the stretch from the second conserved V-encoded cysteine to the conserved J-encoded phenylalanine. The earlier analysis of some 600 of the donors excluded sequences that lacked an unambiguous match to a single V gene segment. In an earlier analysis of several hundred of the donors, V segments were called functional above 56.7% productive rearrangements and were called segregating when the between-donor standard deviation exceeded 5%. A statistical classification framework was built to diagnose cytomegalovirus status from the catalog of TCR beta chain sequences. V and J gene assignment, in a later analysis, came from comparing TCR nucleotide sequences with IMGT/GENE-DB human TR gene sequences. Using the TCRdist pipeline, a later analysis assigned CDR3 sequences along with most-parsimonious VDJ recombination scenarios. A later analysis defined each TCR beta chain by its CDR3 amino acid sequence plus V-gene family, and excluded reads lacking a unique V-gene family. A later analysis removed 500 to 600 highly shared, low-generation-probability nucleotide sequences to deal with suspected cross-contamination and a sequencing artifact. A later analysis calculated a clonal expansion index for each public chain from normalized within-repertoire ranks of inferred template counts. In a later analysis, generation probabilities were computed using a VDJ recombination model fitted to out-of-frame rearrangements, and the results were checked against IGoR. In a later analysis, hypergeometric tests were used to score TCR-TCR, TCR-HLA and TCR-CMV co-occurrence, with a repertoire-size bias correction applied to TCR pairs. A later analysis estimated false discovery rates by permuting HLA or CMV assignments 20 times. In a later analysis, co-occurring TCRs were grouped using DBSCAN, with TCRdist sequence similarity added in when clustering inside HLA-allele-positive subsets. Repertoires with fewer than 30,000 or more than 120,000 public chains, plus five repertoires with anomalous nucleotide sharing, were excluded from co-occurrence clustering. TCRdb took this table from immuneACCESS and kept in-frame rearrangements with V and J called. Such tables lack part of the clones; where checked against another copy, unresolved V genes explain under half of the gap, and the rest is unexplained. V, J and clone size derive from that table, while D and trimming were established from the DNA sequence. The sample data list some 170,000 clones, and 70% to 90% of these were observed just once. The top ten hold 5.5% to 8% of the sample.

The cohort was made up of 650 to 700 healthy bone marrow donors. Cohort members were all nominally healthy when sampled, although unrecorded immune exposures were likely present. The donor was CMV seropositive and was included in the group of approximately 310 seropositive cohort members. A peripheral blood sample was collected from each donor, and TCR beta sequencing was performed on peripheral blood mononuclear cells. Genomic DNA was extracted from the blood cell samples with the Qiagen DNeasy Blood Extraction Kit. This specimen belongs to a study of cytomegalovirus exposure and HLA in healthy donors (dated by TCRdb to between 2016 and 2019). Study-wide context: An earlier analysis of some 550 of the donors reported roughly 270 Gb of sequence data and 117 million unique TCR beta sequences from approximately 180 million T cells. Donor age, sex, ethnicity and CMV serostatus were collected together with the repertoire data. A later analysis re-analyzed previously published TCR beta repertoires from about 730 donors and added high-resolution HLA genotyping to study TCR occurrence patterns. Every repertoire in the discovery cohort had been generated on one and the same sequencing platform. Among the approximately 400 genotyped donors, around 81% belonged to the genetic ancestry cluster associated with self-reported Caucasian donors. The study combined high-throughput TCR immunosequencing, statistical association of individual TCRs with disease status, and machine learning to predict cytomegalovirus infection status. In the later analysis, no new phenotypic data were used to find candidate immune exposures; instead, reliance was placed on TCR beta sequences and their occurrence across donors. About five DR-DQ haplotypes were handled as single units for association and clustering because linkage in the cohort was strong. The study used immunosequencing to profile the T cell repertoires of approximately 630 subjects and linked those repertoires to cytomegalovirus serostatus. The number of typed donors differed by locus: 629-630 for A, B, C, DRB1 and DQB1; about 520 for DQA1; 606 for DPA1; and 400 to 480 for DPB1. A later genetic analysis used genome-wide SNP genotypes for about 65% of the 666 donors, treating that subset as a discovery cohort. An earlier analysis of about 600 of the donors used high-throughput TCR beta sequencing to judge whether each TCR beta V gene segment behaved as functional or pseudogenic. HLA typing included class I and class II loci at four-digit resolution. Along with the roughly 710-subject first cohort, a separate validation cohort of 120 different subjects was used. About 280 gigabases of sequencing data and 75 million to 85 million unique TCR sequences made up an early release that covered approximately 700 HLA-typed donors. On average, roughly 250,000 unique TCR beta nucleotide sequences were sequenced per donor among some 420 genotyped donors of the cohort, with around 19% of those sequences being non-productive. The study was designed to test whether signatures of past pathogen exposure could be identified by cataloging public T cell receptors. Study-wide findings and limitations: This cohort had only TCR beta chains sequenced, and the lack of alpha or paired-chain data limited which features could be detected. Compared with equally common non-associated chains, HLA-associated TCR beta chains in a later analysis were more clonally expanded and had lower generation probabilities. An association between a missense DCLRE1C variant and V-gene and J-gene trimming of TCR beta chains was found in a later genetic analysis and replicated in an independent cohort. The earlier analysis of 587 of the donors excluded approximately 15 rarely observed V segments, including chromosome 9 orphons, because counts were too low. In the study, some 180 TCR beta chains were listed as associated with cytomegalovirus. For the cohort, immune exposure information was limited to CMV serostatus. In a later genetic analysis, fewer N-insertions in productive TCRs were reported among donors in an Asian-associated ancestry cluster than the roughly 670-donor mean. A further reported finding was that TCR beta sequences accurately predicted the HLA-A and HLA-B alleles for most subjects in the first cohort. Some IMGT-functional V segments, including TRBV6-2 and TRBV6-3, could not be told apart with the 87-base-pair reads, so those segments were excluded. An earlier analysis of some 560 of the donors showed that most TCR beta V segments appeared in productive rearrangements either about 87% or about 30% of the time, which broadly matched IMGT annotations. In a later analysis, the rate of TCR association differed among HLA loci, with DRB1 alleles having the most associated TCRs and HLA-C alleles having the fewest. Because HLA typing was unavailable for some donors at each locus, only the typed subset was used in association tests. A cluster of highly shared sequence variants was judged likely to be a technical artifact of the sequencing pipeline. When HLA alleles, especially DR and DQ, strongly co-occurred, attributing TCR associations to individual alleles was difficult. A later analysis associated about 17,000 TCR beta sequences with specific HLA alleles at a false discovery rate of 0.05. Presence/absence analyses assumed roughly uniform sequencing depth across donors, an assumption that may not hold. While some public TCRs were present in many individuals, most TCR sequences turned up only very rarely across donors. The authors suggested that the approach could potentially be generalized to other disease states and immunological phenotypes. According to a later analysis, most CMV-associated TCR beta chains appeared to be HLA-restricted, and the HLA associations seemed to be driven largely by CMV exposure. Three of the identified cytomegalovirus-associated TCR beta chains were confirmed in vitro to be specific for cytomegalovirus antigens. Several of the top co-occurrence clusters appeared to be linked to parvovirus B19, influenza, CMV and Epstein-Barr virus, according to a later analysis. Correlated functional status among segregating V segments might be attributable to linkage disequilibrium, but an unknown experimental factor could not be ruled out. Cytomegalovirus status was reported to be diagnosed by the classifier with high specificity and sensitivity in both the original and validation cohorts.

The sequence came from a woman in her thirties in good health and CMV-seropositive. The sequenced sample consisted of PBMCs. The chain joins TRBV5-1 to TRBJ1-2; the D gene is perhaps TRBD1, from 5 matching bases. Read as DNA, the sequence is TGCGCCAGCAGCTTGGAAGGCAGGGCCTTGAATGGCTACACCTTC. This is translated as CASSLEGRALNGYTF.